These T cell receptor beta chains were read from a single sample in a study of cytomegalovirus exposure and HLA in healthy donors. Measured with immunoSEQ multiplex PCR; TCRdb has only the in-frame clones, and not every one. The sample gives approximately 180,000 clones, approximately 82% of which show up once; 2% to 2.5% is in the top ten. Sequenced sample: PBMCs. The source is a woman younger than 45 in good health and CMV-seronegative. The CDR3 runs from the conserved cysteine through the conserved F or W. The D gene is left open where the match is weak. The size field is filled for only some rows; it gives once, few, many or a size class.

clone_size	d_call	v_call	j_call	cdr3_aa	cdr3_nt
.	TRBD2	TRBV7-2	TRBJ2-7	CASSLARGTRAREQYF	TGTGCCAGCAGCTTAGCGCGAGGGACTAGGGCTCGCGAGCAGTACTTC
.	.	TRBV27	TRBJ1-2	CASSFRGAGYGYTF	TGTGCCAGCAGTTTCCGGGGGGCCGGGTATGGCTACACCTTC
.	TRBD1	TRBV5-1	TRBJ1-1	CASRADRGLGNTEAFF	TGCGCCAGCAGGGCTGACAGGGGGCTAGGTAACACTGAAGCTTTCTTT
once	.	TRBV28	TRBJ1-1	CASWRSPGVNTEAFF	TGTGCCAGCTGGCGGAGTCCCGGGGTCAACACTGAGGCTTTCTTT
.	.	TRBV28	TRBJ1-5	CASSLSWMQGNNQPQHF	TGTGCCAGCAGTTTATCCTGGATGCAGGGAAACAATCAGCCCCAGCATTTT
.	.	TRBV7-9	TRBJ2-7	CASSPGGRDSYEQYF	TGTGCCAGCAGCCCCGGGGGACGGGACTCCTACGAGCAGTACTTC
.	TRBD2	TRBV29-1	TRBJ2-3	CSVGNLGGRATDTQYF	TGCAGCGTTGGTAATCTGGGCGGGAGGGCCACAGATACGCAGTATTTT
.	TRBD2	TRBV4-3	TRBJ2-3	CASSQEGRGGSDTQYF	TGCGCCAGCAGCCAAGAGGGGCGGGGGGGAAGCGATACGCAGTATTTT
.	.	TRBV7-2	TRBJ1-2	CASSRGAGAIANYGYTF	TGTGCCAGCAGCCGGGGGGCAGGGGCGATAGCTAACTATGGCTACACCTTC
once	TRBD1	TRBV5-5	TRBJ2-6	CASSSQGASGANGLTF	TGTGCCAGCAGCTCCCAGGGGGCCTCTGGGGCCAACGGCCTGACTTTC
.	TRBD1	TRBV18	TRBJ1-2	CASSPGDSATLYGYTF	TGTGCCAGCTCACCAGGGGACAGCGCTACCCTCTATGGCTACACCTTC
.	TRBD1	TRBV5-1	TRBJ2-5	CASSLGTGGRETQYF	TGCGCCAGCAGCTTGGGTACAGGGGGCCGGGAGACCCAGTACTTC
.	TRBD1	TRBV18	TRBJ1-1	CASSPLTGVDNTEAFF	TGTGCCAGCTCACCACTGACAGGGGTTGACAACACTGAAGCTTTCTTT
.	TRBD2	TRBV28	TRBJ2-2	CASSFGGGTSKVYTGELFF	TGTGCCAGCAGTTTCGGGGGAGGGACTAGCAAAGTCTACACCGGGGAGCTGTTTTTT
.	.	TRBV21-1	TRBJ2-7	CASSKPKQGLHEQYF	TGTGCCAGCAGCAAGCCGAAACAGGGTCTCCACGAGCAGTACTTC
.	.	TRBV5-6	TRBJ2-3	CASSSFRGGSVEDTQYF	TGTGCCAGCAGCTCGTTTAGAGGGGGTTCGGTCGAAGATACGCAGTATTTT
.	TRBD1	TRBV6-6	TRBJ1-5	CASSYSEGAFGQPQHF	TGTGCCAGCAGTTACTCTGAGGGGGCTTTTGGACAGCCCCAGCATTTT
.	.	TRBV5-6	TRBJ2-1	CASSSFSTASYNEQFF	TGTGCCAGCAGCTCGTTTAGTACCGCCTCCTACAATGAGCAGTTCTTC
.	TRBD1	TRBV11-2	TRBJ2-7	CASSLAPGQIYEQYF	TGTGCCAGCAGCTTAGCTCCGGGACAGATCTACGAGCAGTACTTC
.	.	TRBV5-1	TRBJ2-3	CASSFTGSSTDTQYF	TGCGCCAGCAGCTTTACCGGGTCTAGCACAGATACGCAGTATTTT
.	TRBD2	TRBV5-1	TRBJ2-7	CASSLALAGSYEQYF	TGCGCCAGCAGCTTGGCCTTAGCGGGATCCTACGAGCAGTACTTC
.	.	TRBV5-6	TRBJ1-2	CASSYIVPYASRRWYGYTF	TGTGCCAGCAGCTACATTGTTCCCTACGCCTCAAGGAGATGGTATGGCTACACCTTC
.	TRBD1	TRBV6-1	TRBJ2-7	CASSATGAHEQYF	TGTGCCAGCAGTGCGACAGGGGCCCACGAGCAGTACTTC
.	TRBD1	TRBV28	TRBJ2-7	CASRPGQGFEQYF	TGTGCCAGCAGACCGGGACAGGGGTTCGAGCAGTACTTC
few	.	TRBV4-2	TRBJ2-4	CASSQERTDINSQYF	TGTGCCAGCAGCCAAGAGAGGACAGATATAAACAGTCAGTACTTC
once	TRBD1	TRBV10-1	TRBJ2-7	CASSGDRGPYEQYF	TGCGCCAGCAGTGGAGACAGGGGGCCCTACGAGCAGTACTTC
.	.	TRBV28	TRBJ1-1	CASSFSQGSPLNTEAFF	TGTGCCAGCAGTTTTAGTCAGGGCTCACCCTTGAACACTGAAGCTTTCTTT
.	TRBD1	TRBV5-1	TRBJ1-5	CASSLLPTGSGSNQPQHF	TGCGCCAGCAGCTTGTTGCCGACAGGGTCCGGGAGCAATCAGCCCCAGCATTTT
once	TRBD2	TRBV7-3	TRBJ2-1	CASSLGGEWNEQFF	TGTGCCAGCAGCTTAGGGGGGGAGTGGAATGAGCAGTTCTTC
few	TRBD1	TRBV7-8	TRBJ1-5	CASSLWGDRINQPQHF	TGTGCCAGCAGCTTGTGGGGGGACAGGATCAATCAGCCCCAGCATTTT
.	.	TRBV7-2	TRBJ2-2	CASRFDSGGELFF	TGTGCCAGCAGATTCGACTCCGGCGGGGAGCTGTTTTTT
.	.	TRBV19	TRBJ2-7	CASSMRFLYEQYF	TGTGCCAGTAGTATGAGATTTTTGTACGAGCAGTACTTC
.	.	TRBV9	TRBJ2-6	CASSVGQDGANGLTF	TGTGCCAGCAGCGTAGGACAGGATGGGGCCAACGGCCTGACTTTC
.	.	TRBV2	TRBJ2-5	CASNKRVQETQYF	TGTGCCAGCAATAAACGGGTCCAAGAGACCCAGTACTTC
.	TRBD1	TRBV19	TRBJ2-7	CASSVRYTGEGVYEQYF	TGTGCCAGTAGTGTACGATACACAGGGGAAGGAGTCTACGAGCAGTACTTC
.	.	TRBV15	TRBJ2-1	CATSKPPNNEQFF	TGTGCCACCAGCAAGCCTCCGAACAATGAGCAGTTCTTC
.	TRBD2	TRBV6-5	TRBJ2-5	CASSAGGQETQYF	TGTGCCAGCAGCGCGGGAGGGCAGGAGACCCAGTACTTC
few	.	TRBV5-1	TRBJ2-1	CASSLTAHNEQFF	TGCGCCAGCAGTTTGACAGCACACAATGAGCAGTTCTTC
.	.	TRBV4-2	TRBJ1-1	CASSREAVSMNTEAFF	TGTGCCAGCAGCCGGGAGGCCGTCAGCATGAACACTGAAGCTTTCTTT
.	TRBD1	TRBV9	TRBJ1-1	CASSLQGRVGTEAFF	TGTGCCAGCAGCCTACAGGGGAGAGTGGGCACTGAAGCTTTCTTT
once	.	TRBV10-2	TRBJ2-2	CASRQQELAGELFF	TGCGCCAGCAGGCAACAGGAACTTGCCGGGGAGCTGTTTTTT
.	TRBD1	TRBV19	TRBJ2-7	CASSISAGGSYEQYF	TGTGCCAGTAGTATATCGGCAGGGGGCTCCTACGAGCAGTACTTC
.	.	TRBV6-1	TRBJ2-2	CASSEMAQANTGELFF	TGTGCCAGCAGTGAGATGGCTCAGGCGAACACCGGGGAGCTGTTTTTT
.	.	TRBV10-3	TRBJ2-2	CAISPYTGELFF	TGTGCCATCAGCCCTTACACCGGGGAGCTGTTTTTT
.	TRBD2	TRBV9	TRBJ2-5	CASSVVGSGGAHQETQYF	TGTGCCAGCAGCGTAGTGGGTAGCGGGGGGGCCCACCAAGAGACCCAGTACTTC
once	TRBD2	TRBV7-2	TRBJ2-7	CASSGVAGLSYEQYF	TGTGCCAGCAGCGGGGTAGCGGGACTGTCCTACGAGCAGTACTTC
.	TRBD1	TRBV6-1	TRBJ1-4	CASSDQGGWREKLFF	TGTGCCAGCAGTGATCAAGGGGGCTGGAGGGAAAAACTGTTTTTT
.	.	TRBV5-1	TRBJ1-1	CASSLEIPGTEAFF	TGCGCCAGCAGCTTGGAGATCCCGGGCACTGAAGCTTTCTTT
.	.	TRBV9	TRBJ2-1	CASSPSWASSYNEQFF	TGTGCCAGCAGCCCTAGCTGGGCCAGCTCCTACAATGAGCAGTTCTTC